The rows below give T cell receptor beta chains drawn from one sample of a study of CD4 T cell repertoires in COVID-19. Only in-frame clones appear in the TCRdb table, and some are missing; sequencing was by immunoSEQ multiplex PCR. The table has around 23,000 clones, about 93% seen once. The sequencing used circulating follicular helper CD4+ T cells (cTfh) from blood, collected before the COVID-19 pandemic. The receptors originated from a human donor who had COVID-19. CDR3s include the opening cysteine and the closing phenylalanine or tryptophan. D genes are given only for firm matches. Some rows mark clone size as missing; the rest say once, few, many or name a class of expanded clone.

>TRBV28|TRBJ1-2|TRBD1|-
CASSLRDRVNYGYTF
TGTGCCAGCAGTTTAAGGGACAGGGTAAACTATGGCTACACCTTC
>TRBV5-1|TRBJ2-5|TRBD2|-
CASSPTGEGTQETQYF
TGCGCCAGCAGCCCAACCGGGGAGGGGACGCAAGAGACCCAGTACTTC
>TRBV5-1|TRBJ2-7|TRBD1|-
CASNPPGQGAGEQYF
TGCGCCAGCAACCCCCCTGGACAGGGGGCTGGGGAGCAGTACTTC
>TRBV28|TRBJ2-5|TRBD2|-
CASSSNLAGGGETQYF
TGTGCCAGCAGTTCCAACCTAGCGGGAGGGGGTGAGACCCAGTACTTC
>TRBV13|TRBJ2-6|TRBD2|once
CASSTPRLAGASGANVLTF
TGTGCCAGCAGCACCCCGCGCCTAGCGGGAGCCTCTGGGGCCAACGTCCTGACTTTC
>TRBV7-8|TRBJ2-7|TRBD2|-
CASSLAQTSRNYEQYF
TGTGCCAGCAGCTTAGCTCAGACTAGCAGAAACTACGAGCAGTACTTC
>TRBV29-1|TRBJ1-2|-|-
CSGRLGSGGYTF
TGCTCCGGGAGGTTGGGGTCCGGTGGCTACACCTTC
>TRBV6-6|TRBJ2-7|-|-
CASNQGTYEQYF
TGTGCCAGCAATCAGGGGACCTACGAGCAGTACTTC
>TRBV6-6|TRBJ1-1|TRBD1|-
CASSTPDRMNTEAFF
TGTGCCAGCAGTACACCGGACAGGATGAACACTGAAGCTTTCTTT
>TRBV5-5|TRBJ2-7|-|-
CASSSQRDSWQYF
TGTGCCAGCAGCTCGCAGAGAGACAGTTGGCAGTACTTC
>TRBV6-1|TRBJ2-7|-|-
CASSEAEQGGEQYF
TGTGCCAGCAGTGAAGCCGAACAGGGTGGCGAGCAGTACTTC
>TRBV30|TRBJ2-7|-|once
CAWSARGGGRSYEQYF
TGTGCCTGGAGCGCCCGGGGCGGGGGCAGATCCTACGAGCAGTACTTC
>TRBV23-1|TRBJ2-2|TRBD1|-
CASSQPPRTGKATGELFF
TGCGCCAGCAGTCAACCCCCGCGGACAGGGAAGGCTACCGGGGAGCTGTTTTTT
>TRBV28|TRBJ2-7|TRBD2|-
CASSLLAGPSYEQYF
TGTGCCAGCAGTTTACTAGCGGGACCCTCCTACGAGCAGTACTTC
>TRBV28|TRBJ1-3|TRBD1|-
CASSSTGVLSGNTIYF
TGTGCCAGCAGTTCCACAGGGGTCCTCTCTGGAAACACCATATATTTT
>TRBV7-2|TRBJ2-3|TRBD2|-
CASSSSRTSGERDTQYF
TGTGCCAGCAGCTCCTCCCGGACTAGCGGGGAGAGAGATACGCAGTATTTT
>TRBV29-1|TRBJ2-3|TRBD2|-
CSVEGASGGTDTQYF
TGCAGCGTTGAAGGGGCTAGCGGGGGCACAGATACGCAGTATTTT
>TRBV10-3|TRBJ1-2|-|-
CAISASPPEGYTF
TGTGCCATCAGTGCCTCACCCCCTGAGGGCTACACCTTC
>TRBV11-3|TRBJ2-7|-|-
CASSFGNYEQYF
TGTGCCAGCAGCTTCGGGAACTACGAGCAGTACTTC
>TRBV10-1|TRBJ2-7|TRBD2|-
CASSPGLASGEQYF
TGCGCCAGCAGTCCGGGACTAGCTTCAGGCGAGCAGTACTTC
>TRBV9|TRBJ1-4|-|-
CASSPRAGAEKLFF
TGTGCCAGCAGCCCCCGAGCAGGGGCTGAAAAACTGTTTTTT
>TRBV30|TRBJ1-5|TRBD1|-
CAWTGGLGSNQPQHF
TGTGCCTGGACAGGGGGCCTGGGTAGCAATCAGCCCCAGCATTTT
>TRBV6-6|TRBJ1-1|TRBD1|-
CASITSTGVEAFF
TGTGCCAGCATTACATCCACAGGGGTAGAAGCTTTCTTT
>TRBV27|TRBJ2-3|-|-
CASSFKRPDTQYF
TGTGCCAGCAGTTTTAAGCGGCCAGATACGCAGTATTTT
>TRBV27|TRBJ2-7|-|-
CASSFRGTRLGYEQYF
TGTGCCAGCAGTTTTAGAGGGACAAGACTCGGCTACGAGCAGTACTTC
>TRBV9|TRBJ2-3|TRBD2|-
CASSVGGGSTDTQYF
TGTGCCAGCAGCGTAGGGGGGGGGAGCACAGATACGCAGTATTTT
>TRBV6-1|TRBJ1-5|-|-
CASSEALTGGGQPQHF
TGTGCCAGCAGTGAAGCTCTGACGGGGGGTGGACAGCCCCAGCATTTT
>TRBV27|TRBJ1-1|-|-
CASSLLDSTEAFF
TGTGCCAGCAGTTTACTAGACAGCACTGAAGCTTTCTTT
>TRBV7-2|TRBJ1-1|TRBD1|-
CASSWRQGEGTEAFF
TGTGCCAGCAGCTGGCGACAGGGAGAAGGCACTGAAGCTTTCTTT
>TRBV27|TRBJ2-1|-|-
CASSLSMLGGGFGYNEQFF
TGTGCCAGCAGTTTATCTATGTTAGGGGGGGGGTTTGGGTACAATGAGCAGTTCTTC
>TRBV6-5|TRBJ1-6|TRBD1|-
CASSYRGQSPLHF
TGTGCCAGCAGTTACAGGGGGCAATCACCCCTCCACTTT
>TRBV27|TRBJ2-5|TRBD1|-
CASSLGQGAFETQYF
TGTGCCAGCAGTCTCGGACAGGGGGCGTTTGAGACCCAGTACTTC
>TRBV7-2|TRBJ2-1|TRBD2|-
CASSPRSGRGGFADNEQFF
TGTGCCAGCAGCCCTAGGTCAGGGCGGGGGGGTTTCGCGGACAATGAGCAGTTCTTC
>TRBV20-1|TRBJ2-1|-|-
CTPGGVNEQFF
TGCACCCCCGGAGGTGTAAATGAGCAGTTCTTC
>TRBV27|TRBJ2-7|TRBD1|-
CASSPGQNYEQYF
TGTGCCAGCAGTCCGGGACAGAATTACGAGCAGTACTTC
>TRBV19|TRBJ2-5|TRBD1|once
CASSWDGTVEETQYF
TGTGCCAGTAGTTGGGACGGGACAGTCGAAGAGACCCAGTACTTC
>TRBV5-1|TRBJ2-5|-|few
CASSLSPEETQYF
TGCGCCAGCAGCTTGTCTCCGGAGGAGACCCAGTACTTC
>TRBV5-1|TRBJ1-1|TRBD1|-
CASSGTGGISTEAFF
TGCGCCAGCAGCGGAACAGGGGGCATAAGCACTGAAGCTTTCTTT
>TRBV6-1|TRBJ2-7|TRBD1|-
CASRKPGGEQYF
TGTGCCAGCAGAAAACCAGGGGGCGAGCAGTACTTC
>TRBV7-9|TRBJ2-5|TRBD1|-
CASSPRDRVSETQYF
TGTGCCAGCAGCCCCCGGGACAGGGTTTCCGAGACCCAGTACTTC
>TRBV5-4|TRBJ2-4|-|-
CASSSGRTENIQYF
TGTGCCAGCAGCTCCGGTCGGACAGAAAACATTCAGTACTTC
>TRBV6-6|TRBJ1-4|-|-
CASRTTTTGEEEKLFF
TGTGCCAGCAGAACAACCACCACCGGGGAGGAGGAAAAACTGTTTTTT
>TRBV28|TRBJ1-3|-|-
CASGAAPSSGNTIYF
TGTGCCAGTGGGGCCGCCCCGTCCTCTGGAAACACCATATATTTT
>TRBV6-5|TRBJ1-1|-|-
CASSVRARQPGQAFF
TGTGCCAGCAGCGTACGCGCACGACAACCAGGTCAAGCTTTCTTT
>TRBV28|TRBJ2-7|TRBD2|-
CASRTSGRGYEQYF
TGTGCCAGCAGAACTAGCGGGAGAGGGTACGAGCAGTACTTC
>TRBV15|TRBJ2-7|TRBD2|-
CATSSGGGQQYF
TGTGCCACCAGCAGCGGGGGGGGCCAGCAGTACTTC
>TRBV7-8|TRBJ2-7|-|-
CASSIMAGFSEQYF
TGTGCCAGCAGCATCATGGCGGGCTTTTCCGAGCAGTACTTC
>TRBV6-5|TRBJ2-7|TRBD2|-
CASASRDSGGGEQYF
TGTGCCAGCGCAAGTCGGGACTCCGGGGGGGGCGAGCAGTACTTC
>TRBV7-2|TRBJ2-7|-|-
CASSSGRLSYEQYF
TGTGCCAGCAGCTCTGGGAGACTCTCCTACGAGCAGTACTTC